Listed below are T cell receptor beta chains from one sample, sequenced in a study of cytomegalovirus exposure and HLA in healthy donors. Repertoires were generated with immunoSEQ multiplex PCR, while TCRdb's copy carries only in-frame clones and drops some. The table shows nearly 110,000 clones, with about 85% occurring only once. The source material was PBMCs. The receptors here all came from a woman in her late teens or twenties in good health and CMV-seropositive. Both conserved end residues are part of each CDR3. D genes are given only for firm matches. Clone size is not always given. Where it is, it says once, few, many or a class for expanded clones.

d_call	j_call	v_call	clone_size	cdr3_aa	cdr3_nt
TRBD1	TRBJ2-7	TRBV7-2	-	CASSLVGQGHEQYF	TGTGCCAGCAGCTTAGTGGGACAGGGACACGAGCAGTACTTC
-	TRBJ1-5	TRBV19	once	CASRGGWSNQPQHF	TGTGCCAGCCGAGGCGGTTGGAGCAATCAGCCCCAGCATTTT
-	TRBJ2-2	TRBV6-6	-	CASSSRGKNTGELFF	TGTGCCAGCAGCTCCAGGGGAAAGAACACCGGGGAGCTGTTTTTT
-	TRBJ2-1	TRBV11-3	-	CASSPPGNNEQFF	TGTGCCAGCAGCCCCCCAGGTAACAATGAGCAGTTCTTC
-	TRBJ1-1	TRBV27	-	CASMHRSGNTEAFF	TGTGCCAGCATGCACAGGTCAGGGAACACTGAAGCTTTCTTT
TRBD2	TRBJ2-2	TRBV2	-	CASSELPVAGGRFTGELFF	TGTGCCAGCAGCGAACTACCAGTAGCGGGGGGGCGCTTTACCGGGGAGCTGTTTTTT
-	TRBJ1-5	TRBV7-2	-	CASSLESQPQHF	TGTGCCAGCAGCTTAGAGAGTCAGCCCCAGCATTTT
TRBD1	TRBJ1-4	TRBV2	once	CASSERVVGGAREKLFF	TGTGCCAGCAGTGAAAGGGTGGTAGGGGGCGCCCGTGAAAAACTGTTTTTT
-	TRBJ2-7	TRBV4-2	-	CASSQFRGAVGQVFEQYF	TGTGCCAGCAGCCAATTCAGGGGCGCCGTTGGGCAGGTTTTCGAGCAGTACTTC
-	TRBJ2-1	TRBV9	-	CASSVEGPSSYNEQFF	TGTGCCAGCAGCGTAGAGGGGCCCAGCTCCTACAATGAGCAGTTCTTC
-	TRBJ1-2	TRBV5-4	-	CASSLVPGENYGYTF	TGTGCCAGCAGCTTGGTCCCCGGGGAGAACTATGGCTACACCTTC
TRBD2	TRBJ2-7	TRBV5-6	-	CASSPSLLAGYYEQYF	TGTGCCAGCAGCCCGTCCTTACTAGCGGGCTACTACGAGCAGTACTTC
-	TRBJ1-5	TRBV2	-	CASSAFTGPNQPQHF	TGTGCCAGCAGTGCTTTTACTGGGCCAAATCAGCCCCAGCATTTT
TRBD1	TRBJ2-7	TRBV15	-	CATSRGGSRGQGRYEQYF	TGTGCCACCAGCAGAGGCGGCTCCAGGGGACAGGGAAGGTACGAGCAGTACTTC
TRBD1	TRBJ1-5	TRBV6-4	-	CASRMTGSGNQPQHF	TGTGCCAGCCGAATGACAGGGTCCGGCAATCAGCCCCAGCATTTT
TRBD1	TRBJ1-4	TRBV23-1	-	CASSQSGQGNEKLFF	TGCGCCAGCAGTCAATCGGGACAGGGGAATGAAAAACTGTTTTTT
-	TRBJ2-1	TRBV7-6	-	CASSLAAEDNEQFF	TGTGCCAGCAGCTTAGCGGCAGAAGACAATGAGCAGTTCTTC
-	TRBJ1-2	TRBV19	-	CASTIGTRGYTF	TGTGCCAGTACCATCGGGACACGCGGCTACACCTTC
-	TRBJ1-6	TRBV7-6	-	CASSLGGGSSYNSPLHF	TGTGCCAGCAGCTTGGGGGGAGGGAGCTCCTATAATTCACCCCTCCACTTT
-	TRBJ2-3	TRBV7-2	-	CASSKRLDTQYF	TGTGCCAGCAGCAAAAGACTAGATACGCAGTATTTT
-	TRBJ2-7	TRBV28	-	CASSLRTQNSYEQYF	TGTGCCAGCAGTTTACGTACCCAGAACAGCTACGAGCAGTACTTC
-	TRBJ2-2	TRBV27	-	CASSLSLAGGSGELFF	TGTGCCAGCAGTTTATCCTTGGCAGGGGGGAGTGGGGAGCTGTTTTTT
TRBD1	TRBJ2-3	TRBV6-1	-	CASRGQATSPDTQYF	TGTGCCAGCCGGGGACAGGCCACTTCGCCGGATACGCAGTATTTT
-	TRBJ2-1	TRBV28	-	CASSLLRETGFVNEQFF	TGTGCCAGCAGTTTACTACGAGAAACAGGGTTTGTAAATGAGCAGTTCTTC
-	TRBJ1-1	TRBV2	-	CASIFRGIGDTEAFF	TGTGCCAGCATCTTCCGTGGTATAGGGGACACTGAAGCTTTCTTT
-	TRBJ1-1	TRBV6-1	-	CASSESGVWDTEAFF	TGTGCCAGCAGTGAATCGGGAGTTTGGGACACTGAAGCTTTCTTT
-	TRBJ1-2	TRBV28	-	CASSYSFTNYGYTF	TGTGCCAGCAGTTACAGCTTTACTAACTATGGCTACACCTTC
-	TRBJ1-4	TRBV5-4	-	CASSLDAGAREKLFF	TGTGCCAGCAGCTTGGATGCAGGGGCACGGGAAAAACTGTTTTTT
-	TRBJ1-1	TRBV20-1	-	CRKDMNTEAFF	TGCAGAAAGGACATGAACACTGAAGCTTTCTTT
-	TRBJ1-5	TRBV11-1	-	CASSIRLNRGNQPQHF	TGTGCCAGCAGCATCCGCTTAAACAGGGGCAATCAGCCCCAGCATTTT
TRBD1	TRBJ1-5	TRBV19	-	CASRRQGLDQPQHF	TGTGCCAGTAGAAGACAGGGTCTCGATCAGCCCCAGCATTTT
-	TRBJ2-5	TRBV18	-	CASFTGSQETQYF	TGTGCCAGCTTCACAGGCTCCCAAGAGACCCAGTACTTC
-	TRBJ1-5	TRBV4-1	once	CASSQTTGLNQPQHF	TGCGCCAGCAGCCAGACGACAGGCCTCAATCAGCCCCAGCATTTT
-	TRBJ1-5	TRBV12-5	-	CASGPPGVQPQHF	TGTGCTAGTGGTCCCCCGGGTGTGCAGCCCCAGCATTTT
TRBD1	TRBJ1-2	TRBV27	-	CASSYRDRGRGYGYTF	TGTGCCAGCAGTTACCGGGACAGGGGAAGGGGCTATGGCTACACCTTC
-	TRBJ1-3	TRBV5-5	-	CASSEYSSGNTIYF	TGTGCCAGCAGCGAGTACAGCTCTGGAAACACCATATATTTT
-	TRBJ1-6	TRBV9	-	CASSPWGDQIYNSPLHF	TGTGCCAGCAGCCCATGGGGGGACCAGATCTATAATTCACCCCTCCACTTT
-	TRBJ1-2	TRBV5-6	-	CASSRSRANYGYTF	TGTGCCAGCAGCAGATCAAGAGCTAACTATGGCTACACCTTC
TRBD1	TRBJ1-1	TRBV29-1	-	CSVDISGGVEAFF	TGCAGCGTCGATATTTCAGGGGGCGTAGAAGCTTTCTTT
-	TRBJ2-2	TRBV10-1	-	CATGLTASGELFF	TGCGCCACGGGACTCACGGCGTCCGGGGAGCTGTTTTTT
-	TRBJ2-5	TRBV7-9	once	CASSAVGEETQYF	TGTGCCAGCAGCGCGGTGGGAGAAGAGACCCAGTACTTC
TRBD1	TRBJ2-5	TRBV11-3	-	CASSFKTGGLETQYF	TGTGCCAGCAGCTTTAAGACAGGGGGCTTGGAGACCCAGTACTTC